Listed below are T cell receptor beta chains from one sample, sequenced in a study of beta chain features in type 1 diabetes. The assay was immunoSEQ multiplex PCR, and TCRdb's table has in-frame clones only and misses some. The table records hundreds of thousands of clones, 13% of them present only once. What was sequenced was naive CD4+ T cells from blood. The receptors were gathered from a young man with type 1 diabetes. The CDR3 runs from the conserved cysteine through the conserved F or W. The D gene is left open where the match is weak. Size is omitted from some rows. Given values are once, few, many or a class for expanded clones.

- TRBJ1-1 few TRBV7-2 CASSPAFGSTEAFF TGTGCCAGCAGCCCAGCATTCGGAAGCACTGAAGCTTTCTTT
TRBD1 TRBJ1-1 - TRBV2 CASAGTGVTEAFF TGTGCCAGTGCCGGGACAGGGGTCACTGAAGCTTTCTTT
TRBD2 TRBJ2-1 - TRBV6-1 CASTSGGLFNEQFF TGTGCCAGTACTAGCGGGGGGTTATTCAATGAGCAGTTCTTC
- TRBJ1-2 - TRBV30 CAWSSMGNYGYTF TGTGCCTGGAGTTCTATGGGGAATTACGGCTACACCTTC
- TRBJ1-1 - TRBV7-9 CASSLPYEAFF TGTGCCAGCAGCTTGCCCTATGAGGCTTTCTTT
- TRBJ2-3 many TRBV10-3 CAISDPAPLWDTQYF TGTGCCATCAGTGACCCAGCACCCCTGTGGGATACGCAGTATTTT
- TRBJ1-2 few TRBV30 CAWAGQILYGYTF TGTGCCTGGGCCGGACAGATCCTCTATGGCTACACCTTC
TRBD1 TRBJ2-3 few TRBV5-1 CASSDTGVLTDTQYF TGCGCCAGCAGCGATACAGGGGTCCTCACAGATACGCAGTATTTT
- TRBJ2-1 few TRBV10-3 CAISSEGNNEQFF TGTGCCATCAGTTCCGAGGGGAACAATGAGCAGTTCTTC
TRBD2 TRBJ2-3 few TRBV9 CASSGLAADTQYF TGTGCCAGCAGTGGACTAGCGGCAGATACGCAGTATTTT
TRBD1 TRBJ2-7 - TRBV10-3 CAIRMYQGAGEQYF TGTGCCATCAGGATGTATCAGGGGGCGGGCGAGCAGTACTTC
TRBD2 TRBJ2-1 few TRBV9 CASSATSGGSNEQFF TGTGCCAGCAGCGCGACTAGCGGGGGGTCCAATGAGCAGTTCTTC
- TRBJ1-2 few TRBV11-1 CASRSDNFDGYTF TGTGCCAGCAGATCGGACAACTTCGATGGCTACACCTTC
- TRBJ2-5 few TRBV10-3 CAISEWEETQYF TGTGCCATCAGTGAGTGGGAAGAGACCCAGTACTTC
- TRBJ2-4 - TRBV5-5 CASSLGEAKNIQYF TGTGCCAGCAGCTTGGGGGAAGCCAAAAACATTCAGTACTTC
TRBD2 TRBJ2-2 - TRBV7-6 CASTPSPGGGGELFF TGTGCCAGCACCCCAAGCCCGGGAGGGGGCGGGGAGCTGTTTTTT
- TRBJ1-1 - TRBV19 CASTAQVIGTEAFF TGTGCCAGTACCGCACAGGTTATCGGCACTGAAGCTTTCTTT
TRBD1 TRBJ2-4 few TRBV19 CASSPPGTEGIQYF TGTGCCAGTAGTCCCCCCGGGACAGAAGGCATTCAGTACTTC
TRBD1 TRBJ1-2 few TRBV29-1 CSFGTGGLGYGYTF TGCAGCTTCGGGACAGGGGGGCTTGGCTATGGCTACACCTTC
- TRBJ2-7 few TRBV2 CASSVDTISSYEQYF TGTGCCAGCAGTGTAGATACCATTTCCTCCTACGAGCAGTACTTC
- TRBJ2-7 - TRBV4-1 CASSQDGVAPSEQYF TGCGCCAGCAGCCAAGATGGGGTGGCCCCCAGCGAGCAGTACTTC
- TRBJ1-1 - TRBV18 CASSQGVRTEAFF TGTGCCAGCTCACAGGGAGTCCGGACTGAAGCTTTCTTT
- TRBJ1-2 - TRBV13 CASSLDGSPRGYTF TGTGCCAGCAGCTTAGATGGCAGCCCACGGGGCTACACCTTC
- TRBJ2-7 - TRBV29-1 CSVEVPGAYEQYF TGCAGCGTTGAAGTCCCGGGGGCCTACGAGCAGTACTTC
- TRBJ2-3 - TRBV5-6 CASSSPGNSTDTQYF TGTGCCAGCAGCTCTCCCGGGAATTCCACAGATACGCAGTATTTT
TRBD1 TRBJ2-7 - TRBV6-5 CASSYARQGLSEQYF TGTGCCAGCAGTTACGCGAGACAGGGTTTAAGCGAGCAGTACTTC
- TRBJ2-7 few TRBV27 CASSFLPRTDYSGEQYF TGTGCCAGCAGTTTTCTCCCGAGGACGGACTACTCAGGCGAGCAGTACTTC
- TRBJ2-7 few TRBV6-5 CASSYSRTAIYEQYF TGTGCCAGCAGTTACTCCCGAACGGCGATCTACGAGCAGTACTTC
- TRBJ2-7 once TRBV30 CAWSVGNEQYF TGTGCCTGGAGTGTGGGGAACGAGCAGTACTTC
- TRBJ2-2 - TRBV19 CASRLQGSGELFF TGTGCCAGTAGGCTCCAGGGTAGCGGGGAGCTGTTTTTT
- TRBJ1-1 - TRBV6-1 CASSGSGGTKGVGAFF TGTGCCAGCAGTGGGAGTGGAGGGACAAAAGGAGTTGGAGCTTTCTTT
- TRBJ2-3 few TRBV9 CASSVGGARTDTQYF TGTGCCAGCAGCGTAGGGGGGGCCCGCACAGATACGCAGTATTTT
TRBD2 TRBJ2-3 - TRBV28 CASSYLGRGMTDTQYF TGTGCCAGCAGTTATCTGGGGCGGGGGATGACAGATACGCAGTATTTT
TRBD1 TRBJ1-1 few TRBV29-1 CSVRGQGANTEAFF TGCAGCGTTCGCGGGCAGGGGGCGAACACTGAAGCTTTCTTT
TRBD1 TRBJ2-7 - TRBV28 CASSSGQDFTYEQYF TGTGCCAGCAGTTCGGGACAGGACTTTACCTACGAGCAGTACTTC
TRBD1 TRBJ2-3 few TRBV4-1 CASSQGQGAEDTQYF TGCGCCAGCAGCCAAGGACAGGGGGCGGAAGATACGCAGTATTTT
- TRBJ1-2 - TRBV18 CASSPPVVGADYGYTF TGTGCCAGCTCACCTCCAGTGGTGGGCGCGGACTATGGCTACACCTTC
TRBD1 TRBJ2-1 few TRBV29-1 CSVEFLGQYNEQFF TGCAGCGTTGAATTCCTGGGACAGTACAATGAGCAGTTCTTC
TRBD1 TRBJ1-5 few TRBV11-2 CASSYTGDQPQHF TGTGCCAGCAGCTACACAGGGGACCAGCCCCAGCATTTT
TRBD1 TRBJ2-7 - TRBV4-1 CASSHGTVSSYEQYF TGCGCCAGCAGCCACGGGACAGTAAGCTCCTACGAGCAGTACTTC
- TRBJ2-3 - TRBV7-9 CASSLWGSSTDTQYF TGTGCCAGCAGCTTATGGGGGTCTAGCACAGATACGCAGTATTTT
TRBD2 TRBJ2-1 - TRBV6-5 CATSSGGSYNEQFF TGTGCCACCTCTAGCGGGGGGTCCTACAATGAGCAGTTCTTC
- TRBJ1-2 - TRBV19 CASSSGLGRGYTF TGTGCCAGTAGTTCGGGCCTTGGACGTGGCTACACCTTC
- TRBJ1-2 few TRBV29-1 CSVEDPGSGGYTF TGCAGCGTTGAAGATCCGGGGTCGGGCGGCTACACCTTC
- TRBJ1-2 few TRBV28 CASSGPAGGYTF TGTGCCAGCAGTGGACCCGCGGGTGGCTACACCTTC
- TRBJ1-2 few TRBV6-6 CASSYLSGANGYTF TGTGCCAGCAGTTACCTATCGGGAGCCAATGGCTACACCTTC
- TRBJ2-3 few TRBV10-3 CAISWGGPDTDTQYF TGTGCCATCAGTTGGGGGGGGCCGGACACAGATACGCAGTATTTT
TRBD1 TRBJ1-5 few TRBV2 CASSGQGPSNQPQHF TGTGCCAGCAGCGGACAGGGGCCTAGCAATCAGCCCCAGCATTTT
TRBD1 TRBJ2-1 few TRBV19 CASSLPGTGGNEQFF TGTGCCAGTAGTCTCCCCGGGACAGGGGGGAATGAGCAGTTCTTC
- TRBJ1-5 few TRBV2 CASRRTIGQPQHF TGTGCCAGCAGGCGGACAATTGGCCAGCCCCAGCATTTT
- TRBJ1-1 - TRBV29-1 CSVWLLRLMNTEAFF TGCAGCGTTTGGCTCCTCCGGCTGATGAACACTGAAGCTTTCTTT
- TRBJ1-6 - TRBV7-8 CASSPSGGGNSPLHF TGTGCCAGCAGCCCCTCTGGGGGGGGTAATTCACCCCTCCACTTT
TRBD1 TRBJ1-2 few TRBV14 CASSQKGRDSYGYTF TGTGCCAGCAGCCAAAAAGGCCGGGACAGTTATGGCTACACCTTC
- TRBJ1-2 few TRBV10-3 CAISDAQNYGYTF TGTGCCATCAGTGATGCGCAAAACTATGGCTACACCTTC
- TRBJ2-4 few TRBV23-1 CASSQQTGHGAKNIQYF TGCGCCAGCAGTCAACAGACAGGTCATGGAGCCAAAAACATTCAGTACTTC